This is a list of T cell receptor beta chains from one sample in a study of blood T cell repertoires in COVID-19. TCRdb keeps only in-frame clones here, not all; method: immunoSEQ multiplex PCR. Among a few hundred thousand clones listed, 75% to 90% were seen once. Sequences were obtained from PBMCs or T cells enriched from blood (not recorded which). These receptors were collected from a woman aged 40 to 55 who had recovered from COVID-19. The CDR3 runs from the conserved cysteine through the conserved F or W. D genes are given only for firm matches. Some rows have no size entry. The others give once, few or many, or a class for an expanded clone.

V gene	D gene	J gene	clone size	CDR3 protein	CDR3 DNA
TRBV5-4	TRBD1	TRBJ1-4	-	CASSPRQGAYEKLFF	TGTGCCAGCAGCCCGCGACAGGGGGCTTATGAAAAACTGTTTTTT
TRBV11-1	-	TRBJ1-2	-	CASSLDPEGGYTF	TGTGCCAGCAGCTTAGACCCGGAGGGTGGCTACACCTTC
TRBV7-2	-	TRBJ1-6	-	CASSLARPGNSPLHF	TGTGCCAGCAGCTTAGCGCGACCGGGGAATTCACCCCTCCACTTT
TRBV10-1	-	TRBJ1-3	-	CASSEGGGNTIYF	TGCGCCAGCAGTGAAGGCGGAGGAAACACCATATATTTT
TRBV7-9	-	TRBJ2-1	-	CASSLAATVYNEQFF	TGTGCCAGCAGCTTAGCGGCAACCGTTTACAATGAGCAGTTCTTC
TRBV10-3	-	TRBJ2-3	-	CAISEEGGSPGTQYF	TGTGCCATCAGTGAGGAGGGGGGGTCGCCGGGTACGCAGTATTTT
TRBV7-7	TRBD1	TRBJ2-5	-	CASSRLIGTGETQYF	TGTGCTAGCAGCCGACTCATTGGGACAGGGGAGACCCAGTACTTC
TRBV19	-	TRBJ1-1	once	CASSPRNTEAFF	TGTGCCAGTAGCCCGAGAAACACTGAAGCTTTCTTT
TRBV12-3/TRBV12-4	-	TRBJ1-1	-	CASSLNRLEAFF	TGTGCCAGCAGTTTAAACAGACTAGAAGCTTTCTTT
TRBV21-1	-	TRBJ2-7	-	CASSNDRDRAPYEQYF	TGTGCCAGCAGCAACGACCGGGACAGGGCCCCCTACGAGCAGTACTTC
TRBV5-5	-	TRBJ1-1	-	CASPKAFF	TGTGCCAGCCCCAAAGCTTTCTTT
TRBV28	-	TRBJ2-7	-	CATQSPSLGEQYF	TGTGCCACCCAGTCCCCCAGCCTAGGAGAGCAGTACTTC
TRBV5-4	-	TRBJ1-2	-	CASSLAIRLNYGYTF	TGTGCCAGCAGCTTGGCCATCCGACTCAACTATGGCTACACCTTC
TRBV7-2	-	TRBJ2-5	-	CASSATRTVQETQYF	TGTGCCAGCAGCGCCACCCGGACAGTTCAAGAGACCCAGTACTTC
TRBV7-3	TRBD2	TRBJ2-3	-	CASSQLAGGGGRTDTQYF	TGTGCCAGCAGCCAACTAGCGGGAGGCGGAGGGAGGACAGATACGCAGTATTTT